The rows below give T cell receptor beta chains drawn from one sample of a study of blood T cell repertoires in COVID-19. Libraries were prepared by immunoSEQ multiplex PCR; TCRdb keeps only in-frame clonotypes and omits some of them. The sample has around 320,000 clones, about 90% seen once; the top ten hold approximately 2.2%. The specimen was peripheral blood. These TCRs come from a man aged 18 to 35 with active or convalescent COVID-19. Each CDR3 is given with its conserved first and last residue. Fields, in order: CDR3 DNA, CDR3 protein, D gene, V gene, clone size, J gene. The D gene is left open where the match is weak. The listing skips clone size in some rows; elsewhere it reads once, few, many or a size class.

CDR3nt: TGTGCCAGCAGCTTAAATAGCGGGCTGGGAGAGACCCAGTACTTC; CDR3aa: CASSLNSGLGETQYF; d_gene: TRBD2; v_gene: TRBV7-7; abundance: NA; j_gene: TRBJ2-5
CDR3nt: TGTGCCATCACCCAAGGGGGGGTTGGCTACACCTTC; CDR3aa: CAITQGGVGYTF; d_gene: NA; v_gene: TRBV12-3/TRBV12-4; abundance: NA; j_gene: TRBJ1-2
CDR3nt: TGTGCCACCCGAACGGGACAGGGGGCGAACACTGAAGCTTTCTTT; CDR3aa: CATRTGQGANTEAFF; d_gene: TRBD1; v_gene: TRBV27; abundance: NA; j_gene: TRBJ1-1
CDR3nt: TGTGCCAGCAGCTTATCAGAACAGGGGGCGTTCGGAGCTTTCTTT; CDR3aa: CASSLSEQGAFGAFF; d_gene: TRBD1; v_gene: TRBV7-9; abundance: NA; j_gene: TRBJ1-1
CDR3nt: TGTGCCAGCAAGTCCGGGGGACTAGCCAATGAGCAGTTCTTC; CDR3aa: CASKSGGLANEQFF; d_gene: TRBD2; v_gene: TRBV7-6; abundance: once; j_gene: TRBJ2-1
CDR3nt: TGTGCCAGCAACCTTAGGGGCCCTAACACTGAAGCTTTCTTT; CDR3aa: CASNLRGPNTEAFF; d_gene: NA; v_gene: TRBV3-1/TRBV3-2; abundance: NA; j_gene: TRBJ1-1
CDR3nt: TGTGCCAGCGCGGGTAGCGGGAAAACGACAGATACGCAGTATTTT; CDR3aa: CASAGSGKTTDTQYF; d_gene: TRBD2; v_gene: TRBV7-2; abundance: once; j_gene: TRBJ2-3
CDR3nt: TGTGCCAGCAGCGGAACAGGGGGCATCAGGGCTTTCTTT; CDR3aa: CASSGTGGIRAFF; d_gene: TRBD1; v_gene: TRBV5-6; abundance: once; j_gene: TRBJ1-1
CDR3nt: TGTGCCAGCAGTTACTCGTACGGAGACACCGGGGAGCTGTTTTTT; CDR3aa: CASSYSYGDTGELFF; d_gene: NA; v_gene: TRBV6-2/TRBV6-3; abundance: NA; j_gene: TRBJ2-2
CDR3nt: TGTGCCAGCAGCACCCGGGACAGGGCCTACGAGCAGTACTTC; CDR3aa: CASSTRDRAYEQYF; d_gene: TRBD1; v_gene: TRBV7-9; abundance: NA; j_gene: TRBJ2-7
CDR3nt: TGCAGTTTAAAGGGAGGGGAGACCCAGTACTTC; CDR3aa: CSLKGGETQYF; d_gene: TRBD2; v_gene: TRBV20-1; abundance: once; j_gene: TRBJ2-5
CDR3nt: TGTGCCAGCAGCTTAGGCGACAGGGGTAGCAATCAGCCCCAGCATTTT; CDR3aa: CASSLGDRGSNQPQHF; d_gene: TRBD1; v_gene: TRBV11-2; abundance: once; j_gene: TRBJ1-5
CDR3nt: TGTGCCAGCAGACCGGGACAAGGCGGTACACAAAAGACCCAGTACTTC; CDR3aa: CASRPGQGGTQKTQYF; d_gene: NA; v_gene: TRBV6-6; abundance: once; j_gene: TRBJ2-5
CDR3nt: TGCGCCAGCAGCACCTCTCCGGGCCCTAGCTCGTACGAGCAGTACTTC; CDR3aa: CASSTSPGPSSYEQYF; d_gene: NA; v_gene: TRBV5-1; abundance: NA; j_gene: TRBJ2-7
CDR3nt: TGTGCCAGCACAGGGGACAGTGGGACCATATATTTT; CDR3aa: CASTGDSGTIYF; d_gene: TRBD1; v_gene: TRBV7-9; abundance: NA; j_gene: TRBJ1-3
CDR3nt: TGTGCCAGCGATAGAGCAGGGGGGATGACAGATACGCAGTATTTT; CDR3aa: CASDRAGGMTDTQYF; d_gene: NA; v_gene: TRBV6-5; abundance: NA; j_gene: TRBJ2-3
CDR3nt: TGTGCCAGCAGTTCCCCGCAGGGGTGGCTTGGGCACGAGCAGTACTTC; CDR3aa: CASSSPQGWLGHEQYF; d_gene: NA; v_gene: TRBV28; abundance: many; j_gene: TRBJ2-7
CDR3nt: TGCGCCAGCAGCCCCCAAGGGGGTGGGCTGAACACTGAAGCTTTCTTT; CDR3aa: CASSPQGGGLNTEAFF; d_gene: NA; v_gene: TRBV5-1; abundance: NA; j_gene: TRBJ1-1
CDR3nt: TGTGCCAGTAGTATCTTTGGCGGGACAGGGACGTACGAGCAGTACTTC; CDR3aa: CASSIFGGTGTYEQYF; d_gene: TRBD1; v_gene: TRBV19; abundance: NA; j_gene: TRBJ2-7
CDR3nt: TGTGCCAGCAGTTTATGGGGCAGGGGGCACGGTAATGAAAAACTGTTTTTT; CDR3aa: CASSLWGRGHGNEKLFF; d_gene: TRBD1; v_gene: TRBV28; abundance: NA; j_gene: TRBJ1-4
CDR3nt: TGTACGACAGGTTCGAACACCGGGGAGCTGTTTTTT; CDR3aa: CTTGSNTGELFF; d_gene: NA; v_gene: TRBV28; abundance: NA; j_gene: TRBJ2-2
CDR3nt: TGTGCCACCAGCAGAGATCCCTATTCCTACGAGCAGTACTTC; CDR3aa: CATSRDPYSYEQYF; d_gene: NA; v_gene: TRBV15; abundance: NA; j_gene: TRBJ2-7
CDR3nt: TGTGCCAGCAGTTTCTCTTCGTCGGAGTACTCCTACGAGCAGTACTTC; CDR3aa: CASSFSSSEYSYEQYF; d_gene: NA; v_gene: TRBV27; abundance: NA; j_gene: TRBJ2-7
CDR3nt: TGTGCCAGCAGTTCCGGACTCTCTGAAGCTTTCTTT; CDR3aa: CASSSGLSEAFF; d_gene: NA; v_gene: TRBV27; abundance: NA; j_gene: TRBJ1-1
CDR3nt: TGTGCCAGCAGCCGGGACAGAAGCACAGATACGCAGTATTTT; CDR3aa: CASSRDRSTDTQYF; d_gene: TRBD1; v_gene: TRBV7-3; abundance: NA; j_gene: TRBJ2-3
CDR3nt: TGTGCCAGTAGTACCCAGTACAGGGCAGGGACCTACGAGCAGTACTTC; CDR3aa: CASSTQYRAGTYEQYF; d_gene: NA; v_gene: TRBV19; abundance: NA; j_gene: TRBJ2-7
CDR3nt: TGCGCCAGCAGCCAAGATCCTCAGGGGGCCGGGGAGCTGTTTTTT; CDR3aa: CASSQDPQGAGELFF; d_gene: TRBD1; v_gene: TRBV4-3; abundance: NA; j_gene: TRBJ2-2
CDR3nt: TGTGCCAGCAGCAGACTAGCGGGGCTCCAAGAGACCCAGTACTTC; CDR3aa: CASSRLAGLQETQYF; d_gene: TRBD2; v_gene: TRBV9; abundance: NA; j_gene: TRBJ2-5
CDR3nt: TGTGCCAGCAGTTCGGGCGGGAATCAGCCCCAGCATTTT; CDR3aa: CASSSGGNQPQHF; d_gene: NA; v_gene: TRBV13; abundance: few; j_gene: TRBJ1-5
CDR3nt: TGTGCCAGCTTCAGGGACAGGGTTATTATTTTT; CDR3aa: CASFRDRVIIF; d_gene: TRBD1; v_gene: TRBV2; abundance: NA; j_gene: TRBJ1-1
CDR3nt: TGCGCCAGCAGTGAGTCGGGTGACATGGTCTACGAGCAGTACTTC; CDR3aa: CASSESGDMVYEQYF; d_gene: NA; v_gene: TRBV10-2; abundance: NA; j_gene: TRBJ2-7
CDR3nt: TGTGCCAGCAGCTTAGAGAAGGCAGGGGGTGGCTACACCTTC; CDR3aa: CASSLEKAGGGYTF; d_gene: TRBD1; v_gene: TRBV11-2; abundance: NA; j_gene: TRBJ1-2
CDR3nt: TGTGCCAGCAGCTGGACGCCAGGGGGCAACACTGAAGCTTTCTTT; CDR3aa: CASSWTPGGNTEAFF; d_gene: TRBD1; v_gene: TRBV7-9; abundance: NA; j_gene: TRBJ1-1